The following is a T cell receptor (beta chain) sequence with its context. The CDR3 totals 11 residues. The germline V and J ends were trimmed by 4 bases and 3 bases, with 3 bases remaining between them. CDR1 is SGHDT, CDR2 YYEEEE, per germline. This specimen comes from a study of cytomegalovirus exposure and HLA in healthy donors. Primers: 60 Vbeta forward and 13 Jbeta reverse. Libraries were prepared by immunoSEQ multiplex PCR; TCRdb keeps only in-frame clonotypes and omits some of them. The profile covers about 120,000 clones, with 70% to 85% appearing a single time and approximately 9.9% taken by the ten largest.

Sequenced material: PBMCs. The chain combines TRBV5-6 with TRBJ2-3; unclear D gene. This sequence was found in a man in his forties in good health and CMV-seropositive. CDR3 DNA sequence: TGTGCCAGCAGCACTACAGATACGCAGTATTTT. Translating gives CASSTTDTQYF.